This T cell receptor beta chain was sequenced for a study of monozygotic twins with cystic fibrosis. Study-level information: Library input was approximately 2.7 micrograms of fragmented DNA, with roughly 15 PCR cycles.

Profiling relied on immunoSEQ multiplex PCR, and the TCRdb table lists in-frame clones only, not all of them. The table records approximately 25,000 clones, 80% to 95% of them present only once. Whole-study results and caveats: Clonality was generally low (median roughly 0.01), higher in the most severe patients. Nucleotide-identical clonotype sharing was significantly higher within monozygotic CF twin pairs than between unrelated CF individuals. Co-twins had the most similar V usage for 13 of 16 pairs, J for 8.

As concerns this clone: Its specificity is unknown.

The germline gives CDR1 MNHEY, CDR2 SMNVEV (reference sequence). Trimming cost V 6 bases and J 7 bases; bases outside gene matches: 11. This CDR3 comprises 14 residues. V usage is TRBV27 and J usage is TRBJ2-5; TRBD1 matches 7 bases. Sequenced: blood. The TCR originated in a girl aged 2-10 years with cystic fibrosis. The CDR3 protein is CASRRGTDRGTQYF. In DNA form, the CDR3 reads TGTGCCAGCAGAAGGGGGACAGACAGAGGGACCCAGTACTTC.